Listed here are 4 T cell receptor beta chains from one sample, sequenced in a study of early T cells in non-severe SARS-CoV-2 infection (TCRdb year 2021). The receptor library was made with 5' RACE. Sequenced on a NextSeq 500. TCRdb applied fastp at Q25 and MiXCR to the public reads, then kept only in-frame beta chains. All rows with the same CDR3 protein become a single entry with the most common DNA and genes. The sample yields around 80,000 distinct CDR3 sequences; approximately 13% were counted once. The ten largest clonotypes hold roughly 6% of the sample. The specimen was whole blood. These receptors originate from an adult who was a healthcare worker with PCR-confirmed SARS-CoV-2 infection or an uninfected control (not recorded which).

This clonotype was found many times. The V gene is TRBV3-1, the J gene TRBJ2-7, with 8 bases matching TRBD1. Trimming cost V 4 bases and J 5 bases; bases outside gene matches: 7. The CDR3 extends over 14 amino acids. Germline CDR1 is LGHDT and CDR2 is YNNKEL (reference sequence). CDR3 coding DNA: TGTGCCAGCAGCCGCAGGGGGCCGCGTAACGAGCAGTACTTC. Its translation: CASSRRGPRNEQYF.

This clonotype was seen a handful of times. J is TRBJ1-1 and V is TRBV27; D gene uncertain. The CDR3 length is 16 residues. V was pared by 4 bases and J by 3 bases, with 18 bases between. The germline CDR1 and CDR2 sequences are MNHEY and SMNVEV (reference sequence). The CDR3 loop reads CASSSYPGHGDTEAFF. Here the CDR3 DNA reads TGTGCCAGCAGTTCATACCCGGGCCACGGTGACACTGAAGCTTTCTTT.

This chain connects TRBV5-5 to TRBJ1-6, with 7 bases aligning to TRBD1. The CDR3 has 14 amino acids. Germline CDR1 SGHKS, CDR2 YYEKEE (reference sequence). The trim removed 4 bases at V and 6 bases at J, leaving 4 bases unmatched. This CDR3 reads CASSPDRVNSPLHF. CDR3 DNA: TGTGCCAGCAGCCCAGACAGGGTTAATTCACCCCTCCACTTT. Full variable domain (outside the CDR3, taken from reference TRBV5-5 and TRBJ1-6): DAGVTQSPTHLIKTRGQQVTLRCSPISGHKSVSWYQQVLGQGPQFIFQYYEKEERGRGNFPDRFSARQFPNYSSELNVNALLLGDSALYLCASSPDRVNSPLHFGNGTRLTVT.

At least ten counts were recorded for this clonotype. A junction end diverges from the germline sequence, so it may reflect a read error. The chain has TRBV20-1 and TRBJ2-1; perhaps TRBD2 as D (5 bases). CDR3 size: 15 residues. Germline assignment: CDR1 DFQATT and CDR2 SNEGSKA (reference sequence). In nucleotides, the CDR3 is TGCAGTGCGAGAGCCCTTCCTTCTAGCTTCAATGAGCAGTTCTTC. Translating gives CSARALPSSFNEQFF.